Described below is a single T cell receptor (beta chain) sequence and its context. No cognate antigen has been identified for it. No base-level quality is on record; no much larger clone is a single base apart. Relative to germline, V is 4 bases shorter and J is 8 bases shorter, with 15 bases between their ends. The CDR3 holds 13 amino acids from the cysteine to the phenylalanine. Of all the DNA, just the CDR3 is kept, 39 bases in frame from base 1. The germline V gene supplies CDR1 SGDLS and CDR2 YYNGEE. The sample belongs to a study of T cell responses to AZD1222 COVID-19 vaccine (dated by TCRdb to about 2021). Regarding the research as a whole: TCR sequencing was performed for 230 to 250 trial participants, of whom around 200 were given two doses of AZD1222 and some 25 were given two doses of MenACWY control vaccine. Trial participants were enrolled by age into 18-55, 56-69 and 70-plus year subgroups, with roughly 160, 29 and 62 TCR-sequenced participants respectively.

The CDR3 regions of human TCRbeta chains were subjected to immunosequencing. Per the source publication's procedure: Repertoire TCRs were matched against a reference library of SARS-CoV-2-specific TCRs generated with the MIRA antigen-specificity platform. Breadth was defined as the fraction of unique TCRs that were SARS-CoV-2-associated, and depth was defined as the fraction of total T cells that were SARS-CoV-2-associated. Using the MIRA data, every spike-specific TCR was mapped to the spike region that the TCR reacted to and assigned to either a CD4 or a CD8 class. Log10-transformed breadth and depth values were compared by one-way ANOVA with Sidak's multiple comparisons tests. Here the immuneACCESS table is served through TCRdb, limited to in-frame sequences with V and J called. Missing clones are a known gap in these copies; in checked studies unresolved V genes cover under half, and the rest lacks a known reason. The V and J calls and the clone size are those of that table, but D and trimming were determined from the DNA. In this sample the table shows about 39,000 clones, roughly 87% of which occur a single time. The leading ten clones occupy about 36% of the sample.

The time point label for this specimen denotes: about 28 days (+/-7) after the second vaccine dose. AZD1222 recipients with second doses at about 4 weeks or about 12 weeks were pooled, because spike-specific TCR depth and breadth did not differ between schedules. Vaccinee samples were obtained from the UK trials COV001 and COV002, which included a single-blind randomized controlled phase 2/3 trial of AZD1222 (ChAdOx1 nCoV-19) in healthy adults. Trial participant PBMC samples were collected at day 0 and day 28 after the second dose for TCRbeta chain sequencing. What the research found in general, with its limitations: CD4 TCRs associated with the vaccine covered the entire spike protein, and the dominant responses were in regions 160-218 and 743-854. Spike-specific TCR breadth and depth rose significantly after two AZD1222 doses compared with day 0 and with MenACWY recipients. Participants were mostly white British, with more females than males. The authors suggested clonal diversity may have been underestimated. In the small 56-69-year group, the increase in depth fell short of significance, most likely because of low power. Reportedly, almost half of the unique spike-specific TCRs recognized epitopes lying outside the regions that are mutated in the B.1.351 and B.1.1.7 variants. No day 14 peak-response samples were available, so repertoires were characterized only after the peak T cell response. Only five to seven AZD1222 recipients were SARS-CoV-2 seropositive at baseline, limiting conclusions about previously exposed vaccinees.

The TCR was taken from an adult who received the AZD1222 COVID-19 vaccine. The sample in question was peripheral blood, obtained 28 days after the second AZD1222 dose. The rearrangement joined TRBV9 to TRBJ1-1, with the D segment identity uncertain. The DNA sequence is TGTGCCAGCAGCTTCAAGGAACACTCAGAAGCTTTCTTT. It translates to CASSFKEHSEAFF.